A selection of T cell receptor beta chains follows, all from one sample in a study of blood T cell repertoires in COVID-19. Some clones are missing from TCRdb's copy, which holds only in-frame ones; the method was immunoSEQ multiplex PCR. The sample consists of roughly 150,000 clones, about four fifths of them appearing once. The source material was PBMCs or T cells enriched from blood (not recorded which). The receptors were gathered from a woman aged 55-70 years who had recovered from COVID-19. The CDR3 runs from the conserved cysteine through the conserved F or W. Fields, in order: V gene, J gene, clone size, D gene, CDR3 DNA, CDR3 protein. A D gene is named only where the DNA matches it firmly. Where a row states a size, it is once, few, many or the class of an expanded clone; other rows omit it.

TRBV12-5,TRBJ1-2,.,.,TGTGCTAGTGGCTCGATGGGGGCGAACTATGGCTACACCTTC,CASGSMGANYGYTF
TRBV5-1,TRBJ1-1,once,TRBD1,TGCGCCAGCAGCACCAGTCAGGGGGCGGGTACTGAAGCTTTCTTT,CASSTSQGAGTEAFF
TRBV24-1,TRBJ2-3,.,TRBD2,TGTGCCACCAGTGATGCGGGGGGTATCGCAGATACGCAGTATTTT,CATSDAGGIADTQYF
TRBV4-1,TRBJ1-2,.,.,TGCGCCAGCACAAATAGGGACATTTCTAACTATGGCTACACCTTC,CASTNRDISNYGYTF
TRBV2,TRBJ2-1,.,TRBD1,TGTGCCAGCAGTGCTCACAGGGGGGAATACAATGAGCAGTTCTTC,CASSAHRGEYNEQFF
TRBV3-1/TRBV3-2,TRBJ1-2,once,.,TGTGCCAGCAGCCAAGTTGGCTCTGGCTACACCTTC,CASSQVGSGYTF
TRBV5-1,TRBJ1-2,.,.,TGCGCCAGCAGCGTGGACAGCTATGGCTACACCTTC,CASSVDSYGYTF
TRBV6-5,TRBJ2-7,.,.,TGTGCCAGCAGTTACGGGGCGCTGGAGCAGTACTTC,CASSYGALEQYF
TRBV18,TRBJ2-7,.,TRBD2,TGTGCCAGCTCCCGCATCGTCGTAGCGGGGGGGCCCTCCGCGTACGAGCAGTACTTC,CASSRIVVAGGPSAYEQYF
TRBV29-1,TRBJ2-1,.,.,TGCAGCGGCAGCCTCAAATCGGGCAATGAGCAGTTCTTC,CSGSLKSGNEQFF
TRBV7-2,TRBJ2-7,few,TRBD1,TGTGCCAGCAGCTTAACAGGGGAAGGGGAGCAGTACTTC,CASSLTGEGEQYF
TRBV30,TRBJ1-6,.,.,TGTGCCTGGAGTGGAGCCCTGCGTAATTCACCCCTCCACTTT,CAWSGALRNSPLHF
TRBV19,TRBJ1-4,.,.,TGTGCCAGTAGTATGCGCAGGGGTGCTAATGAAAAACTGTTTTTT,CASSMRRGANEKLFF
TRBV4-2,TRBJ2-7,.,TRBD1,TGTGCCAGCAGCCAAGATCCCGTACAGGGGATTGAGCAGTACTTC,CASSQDPVQGIEQYF
TRBV6-5,TRBJ1-1,.,TRBD1,TGTGCCAGCAGGGACAGGGGGAACACTGAAGCTTTCTTT,CASRDRGNTEAFF
TRBV28,TRBJ1-6,.,TRBD1,TGTGCCAGCGGCTCCTCAGGGGGTCAATCACCCCTCCACTTT,CASGSSGGQSPLHF
TRBV21-1,TRBJ1-2,.,.,TGTGCCAGCAGCCAGGAGGGACAGGGGGCTTTCTATCTTCATGGCTACACCTTC,CASSQEGQGAFYLHGYTF
TRBV30,TRBJ1-4,.,TRBD1,TGTGCCTGGTCCCCGGGACAGGGTAATTTATCGGGCGGAAAACTGTTTTTT,CAWSPGQGNLSGGKLFF
TRBV11-3,TRBJ1-5,.,.,TGTGCCAGCAGCTTATCATGGGGACTGATGGCCCCTGATAGCAATCAGCCCCAGCATTTT,CASSLSWGLMAPDSNQPQHF
TRBV30,TRBJ1-2,.,.,TGTGCCTGGAGTAAAACAAGACTGGGCTATGGCTACACCTTC,CAWSKTRLGYGYTF
TRBV3-1/TRBV3-2,TRBJ2-1,.,TRBD2,TGTGCCAGCAGCCAAGATAAGGGCGGGGGTTCCTACAATGAGCAGTTCTTC,CASSQDKGGGSYNEQFF
TRBV19,TRBJ2-1,.,.,TGTGCCAGTAGTCCTCAAGCGGCTAACTACAATGAGCAGTTCTTC,CASSPQAANYNEQFF
TRBV5-1,TRBJ2-7,.,TRBD2,TGCGCCAGCAGGCCCGGACTAGCGGGGGCTAACTACGAGCAGTACTTC,CASRPGLAGANYEQYF
TRBV18,TRBJ1-5,.,TRBD1,TGTGCCAGCTCACCCAGACAGGGTGGTAGCAATCAGCCCCAGCATTTT,CASSPRQGGSNQPQHF
TRBV6-2/TRBV6-3,TRBJ2-6,.,.,TGTGCCAGCAGTTACGCTTCGGTTGGGGCCAACGTCCTGACTTTC,CASSYASVGANVLTF
TRBV6-7,TRBJ1-3,many,TRBD1,TGTGCCAGCAGTTACGAACTCCGGGACAGGGGTTCTGGAAACACCATATATTTT,CASSYELRDRGSGNTIYF
TRBV21-1,TRBJ2-7,.,.,TGTGCCAGCACCGCCTTTGAACAGGGGAGCAACTACGAGCAGTACTTC,CASTAFEQGSNYEQYF
TRBV19,TRBJ1-1,.,TRBD1,TGTGCCAGTAGTACGGGACAGGGGGCTTTGAACACTGAAGCTTTCTTT,CASSTGQGALNTEAFF
TRBV19,TRBJ1-2,.,.,TGTGCCAGTAGGACAGCCCTCGGGGGCTACACCTTC,CASRTALGGYTF
TRBV15,TRBJ2-5,.,.,TGTGCCACGAAACGGGGTTTGGAGGAGACCCAGTACTTC,CATKRGLEETQYF
TRBV29-1,TRBJ1-2,few,.,TGCAGCGTTGAAGATCGAGGCAGTAGGCCCTTCGGCTACACCTTC,CSVEDRGSRPFGYTF
TRBV5-1,TRBJ1-1,.,TRBD1,TGCGCCAGCAGCTTGGCCCGGGACAGGGTTGGAAACACTGAAGCTTTCTTT,CASSLARDRVGNTEAFF
TRBV2,TRBJ2-3,.,TRBD2,TGTGCCAGCAGCCGACTAGCGGGGACAGATACGCAGTATTTT,CASSRLAGTDTQYF
TRBV18,TRBJ2-3,.,TRBD2,TGTGCCAGCTCAACCGGACTAGCGGGCACAGATACGCAGTATTTT,CASSTGLAGTDTQYF
TRBV11-2,TRBJ1-5,.,.,TGTGCCAGCAGCCGAGAACTCAATCAGCCCCAGCATTTT,CASSRELNQPQHF
TRBV30,TRBJ1-4,.,TRBD1,TGTGCCTGGAGTGGGGACAGGGAGGGGCGTTATGAAAAACTGTTTTTT,CAWSGDREGRYEKLFF